These 31 T cell receptor beta chains were sequenced from one sample in a study of naive and memory T cell subsets. The library had UMIs added by 3' ligation of an oligonucleotide to TCR cDNA. Ligated cDNA underwent four rounds of PCR with nested alpha and beta constant region primers and SP2. TCRdb independently ran MiXCR on the 5' RACE reads; one entry per CDR3 protein. The data hold 30,000 to 40,000 distinct CDR3 sequences, with 15% to 20% observed a single time. Every receptor here comes from a female donor in good health.

This clonotype counts as medium-sized. V gene TRBV20-1 combines with J gene TRBJ2-7; D gene uncertain. The CDR3 extends over 13 amino acids. Trimming stripped 0 bases from V and 5 bases from J, with 11 bases between. From germline, CDR1 is DFQATT and CDR2 SNEGSKA (reference sequence). The CDR3 DNA sequence: TGCAGTGCTAGAGATCCACCCGGCGACGAGCAGTACTTC. Its protein product is CSARDPPGDEQYF.

There are many counts of this clonotype. The chain has TRBV20-1 and TRBJ2-1; 7 bases agree with TRBD1. After removal of 0 bases from V and 2 bases from J, the junction contained 7 bases not matched to a gene. The CDR3 covers 16 residues. Germline CDR1 reads DFQATT; CDR2 reads SNEGSKA (reference sequence). Written as DNA, the CDR3 is TGCAGTGCTAGAGATCTAAAGGGGGCGGCCTACAATGAGCAGTTCTTC. It specifies CSARDLKGAAYNEQFF.

This clonotype occurred many times. V usage is TRBV7-2 and J usage is TRBJ2-2, with D unclear. The CDR3 extends over 20 amino acids. Germline V gives CDR1 SGHTA, CDR2 FQGNSA. Deletions cut 5 bases from V and 1 base from J, with 26 bases between. The CDR3 protein is CASSAPWSIGRRLNTGELFF. CDR3 nucleotide sequence: TGTGCCAGCAGCGCCCCATGGTCGATCGGCCGCCGTTTGAACACCGGGGAGCTGTTTTTT.

This clonotype was recorded many times. V gene TRBV20-1 combines with J gene TRBJ1-1; possible D gene TRBD1, 6 bases. Germline CDR1 reads DFQATT; CDR2 reads SNEGSKA (reference sequence). CDR3 length: 13 amino acids. Trimming stripped 4 bases from V and 5 bases from J, with 14 bases between. The CDR3 here is CSATYREETEAFF. CDR3 sequence (DNA): TGCAGTGCTACCTACAGGGAGGAAACTGAAGCTTTCTTT.

This clonotype was observed a handful of times. A single base separates this from a much larger clone, so it may be a read error. The rearrangement joins TRBV20-1 to TRBJ1-2, with 8 bases fitting TRBD1. Looked up from germline, CDR1 is DFQATT and CDR2 is SNEGSKA (reference sequence). This CDR3 contains 14 residues. CDR3 amino acids: CSAKDGQGETGDTF. CDR3 in DNA: TGCAGTGCGAAAGACGGACAGGGCGAGACTGGCGACACCTTC.

The rearrangement links TRBV5-1 to TRBJ2-7; maybe TRBD1 (5 bases). Germline V lookup: CDR1 SGHRS, CDR2 YFSETQ. Trimming took 1 base from V and 7 from J, leaving 9 bases between them. The CDR3 consists of 12 residues. CDR3 sequence reads: CASSLKGVEQYF. In DNA form, the CDR3 reads TGCGCCAGCAGCTTGAAAGGGGTTGAGCAGTACTTC.

This clonotype was observed a few times. The chain has TRBV7-9 and TRBJ1-2; D uncertain. Trimming pared 1 base from V and 6 bases from J, leaving 6 bases between. The CDR3 extends over 12 amino acids. From germline, CDR1 is SEHNR and CDR2 FQNEAQ (reference sequence). The CDR3 here is CASSLVENGYTF. CDR3 sequence (DNA): TGTGCCAGCAGCTTAGTGGAAAATGGCTACACCTTC.

This clonotype was counted at least ten times. The V call is TRBV29-1, the J call TRBJ2-2; possible D gene TRBD1, 7 bases. CDR1 is SQVTM and CDR2 is ANQGSEA in the germline V gene. V was shortened by 8 bases and J by 4 bases, with 17 bases between the two germline ends. CDR3 length: 14 amino acids. CDR3 sequence (DNA): TGCAGCTTCCGACAGGGACTGGCCACCGGGGAGCTGTTTTTT. Its translation: CSFRQGLATGELFF.

This clonotype appeared many times. The chain recombines TRBV7-2 with TRBJ2-5, with D unclear. Trimming left V 4 bases short and J 2 bases short, with 5 bases between. CDR3 length equals 12 residues. Germline V CDR1 and CDR2: SGHTA, FQGNSA. CDR3 sequence: CASSSAQETQYF. The CDR3 DNA sequence: TGTGCCAGCAGCTCAGCACAAGAGACCCAGTACTTC. The full variable domain, completed using reference TRBV7-2 and TRBJ2-5, is GAGVSQSPSNKVTEKGKDVELRCDPISGHTALYWYRQSLGQGLEFLIYFQGNSAPDKSGLPSDRFSAERTGGSVSTLTIQRTQQEDSAVYLCASSSAQETQYFGPGTRLLVL.

This clonotype was seen a few times. The rearrangement links TRBV5-1 to TRBJ2-7; 7 nucleotides align to TRBD1. After removal of 0 bases from V and 5 bases from J, the junction contained 5 bases not matched to a gene. Germline assignment: CDR1 SGHRS and CDR2 YFSETQ. The CDR3 loop spans 14 amino acids. As DNA, the CDR3 is TGCGCCAGCAGCTTGGAAGGGGGCTTGGACGAGCAGTACTTC. It translates to CASSLEGGLDEQYF.

This clonotype has ten or more counts. This chain uses TRBV29-1 with TRBJ2-2, with 8 bases that match TRBD1. The junction had 4 bases not matched to a gene; V was cut back by 6 bases and J by 4 bases. The CDR3 covers 13 residues. CDR1 and CDR2 (germline): SQVTM, ANQGSEA. As DNA, the CDR3 is TGCAGCGTCATCACAGGGGGCACCGGGGAGCTGTTTTTT. It specifies CSVITGGTGELFF.

This sequence joins TRBV7-2 and TRBJ1-5; no firm D call. V lost 3 bases to trimming and J lost 0 bases, with 9 bases between them. Germline CDR1 and CDR2: SGHTA and FQGNSA. This CDR3 has 15 residues. CDR3 nucleotide sequence: TGTGCCAGCAGCTTGAGTTTGAGTAGCAATCAGCCCCAGCATTTT. Its translation: CASSLSLSSNQPQHF.

This clonotype was recorded a few times. V is TRBV29-1 and J is TRBJ2-3, with D possibly being TRBD1 (5 bases). This CDR3 contains 14 residues. V was cut by 6 bases and J by 2 bases, with 15 bases left in between. CDR1 is SQVTM and CDR2 is ANQGSEA in the germline V gene. The CDR3 loop reads CSVPGSLHTDTQYF. DNA of the CDR3: TGCAGCGTACCAGGGTCTTTGCACACAGATACGCAGTATTTT.

This clonotype was seen ten or more times. The V gene is TRBV29-1, the J gene TRBJ2-7; D is tentatively TRBD1 or TRBD2 (6 bases each). V lost 6 bases to trimming and J lost 3 bases, with 21 bases between them. The CDR3 sequence is 15 residues long. The V gene's germline CDR1 is SQVTM and CDR2 ANQGSEA. Written as DNA, the CDR3 is TGCAGCGTCGGGGGCCAGGGAAGAGAATACTACGAGCAGTACTTC. Translating it yields CSVGGQGREYYEQYF.

This clonotype is classed as medium-sized. The V call is TRBV11-2, the J call TRBJ1-6; the D gene is possibly TRBD1 (6 bases). The CDR3 has 16 residues. Germline lookup yields CDR1 SGHAT and CDR2 FQNNGV. Trimming stripped 0 bases from V and 3 bases from J, with 9 bases between. DNA of the CDR3: TGTGCCAGCAGCTTAGATCACAGGGACTATAATTCACCCCTCCACTTT. As protein: CASSLDHRDYNSPLHF.

This clonotype was seen repeatedly, ten times or more. The rearrangement uses TRBV20-1 and TRBJ1-1, with D tentatively TRBD1 (5 bases). Trimming took 6 bases from V and 0 from J, leaving 14 bases between them. Germline-derived CDR1 and CDR2 are DFQATT and SNEGSKA (reference sequence). CDR3 length equals 14 residues. CDR3: CSAFRKGMNTEAFF. In DNA, the CDR3 is TGCAGTGCGTTTAGGAAGGGGATGAACACTGAAGCTTTCTTT.

At least ten counts were recorded for this clonotype. The chain links TRBV6-5 to TRBJ2-1; D remains unclear. Germline CDR1 reads MNHEY; CDR2 reads SVGAGI. V was pared by 7 bases and J by 5 bases, with 18 bases between. The CDR3 is 15 residues long. CDR3 loop: CASTAGLKGNNEQFF. CDR3 nucleotides: TGTGCCAGCACCGCCGGCTTGAAAGGGAACAATGAGCAGTTCTTC.

This clonotype was found a few times. The V call is TRBV29-1, the J call TRBJ1-2; 8 bases match TRBD1. Losses at the gene ends were 3 bases for V and 7 bases for J; bases not matched to a gene: 1. CDR3 length equals 11 residues. Germline CDR1 is SQVTM and CDR2 is ANQGSEA. The CDR3 sequence: CSVDDRGGYTF. CDR3 sequence (DNA): TGCAGCGTTGACGACAGGGGTGGCTACACCTTC. Combining the CDR3 with reference TRBV29-1 and TRBJ1-2 gives the whole variable domain SAVISQKPSRDICQRGTSLTIQCQVDSQVTMMFWYRQQPGQSLTLIATANQGSEATYESGFVIDKFPISRPNLTFSTLTVSNMSPEDSSIYLCSVDDRGGYTFGSGTRLTVV.

V is TRBV2 and J is TRBJ1-1; weak D call: TRBD1 (6 bases). Germline-derived CDR1 and CDR2 are SNHLY and FYNNEI. The CDR3 contains 12 residues. The CDR3 DNA follows: TGTGTCGTTGGACAGACGAGTACTGAAGCTTTCTTT. This gives the protein CVVGQTSTEAFF.

This clonotype was picked up a small number of times. The chain's CDR3 is CSVVLTGSNQPQHF. CDR3 nucleotide sequence: TGCAGCGTTGTGCTGACAGGGAGCAATCAGCCCCAGCATTTT. V is TRBV29-1 and J is TRBJ1-5; TRBD1 matches 7 bases. Trimming removed 4 bases from V and 1 base from J; junction bases left unmatched: 4. Germline CDR1 reads SQVTM; CDR2 reads ANQGSEA. This CDR3 is built from 14 residues. The complete variable domain, with remaining parts taken from reference TRBV29-1 and TRBJ1-5, reads SAVISQKPSRDICQRGTSLTIQCQVDSQVTMMFWYRQQPGQSLTLIATANQGSEATYESGFVIDKFPISRPNLTFSTLTVSNMSPEDSSIYLCSVVLTGSNQPQHFGDGTRLSIL.

There are a few counts of this clonotype. The V and J genes are TRBV6-5 and TRBJ1-1; 10 bases are a match to TRBD1. The CDR3 has 14 residues. The V gene end was trimmed by 6 bases and the J gene end by 8 bases; junction bases not matched to a gene: 9. From germline, CDR1 is MNHEY and CDR2 SVGAGI. Written as DNA, the CDR3 is TGTGCCAGCAGCCAGGGACAGGGGCCCTGGGAAGCTTTCTTT. Amino acids: CASSQGQGPWEAFF.

This clonotype was counted between two and nine times. V is TRBV11-2 and J is TRBJ2-7; 7 bases map to TRBD1. With V trimmed by 0 bases and J by 3 bases, 8 bases remained unmatched. Germline V gene lookup returns CDR1 SGHAT and CDR2 FQNNGV. The CDR3 extends over 16 amino acids. The CDR3 region has the DNA TGTGCCAGCAGCTTAGATAGGGACAGTAGATACTACGAGCAGTACTTC. Protein product: CASSLDRDSRYYEQYF.

This clonotype was seen many times. The chain links TRBV29-1 to TRBJ2-2; 8 nucleotides match TRBD1. Germline-derived CDR1 and CDR2 are SQVTM and ANQGSEA. This CDR3 is built from 15 residues. With V trimmed by 5 bases and J by 3 bases, 8 bases remained unmatched. In DNA, the CDR3 is TGCAGCGTTAAGATAATGACAGGGGACACCGGGGAGCTGTTTTTT. Its translation is CSVKIMTGDTGELFF.

This clonotype was picked up a small number of times. V gene TRBV6-6 combines with J gene TRBJ1-1; maybe TRBD1 (6 bases). The germline V and J ends were trimmed by 6 bases and 4 bases, with 15 bases remaining between them. CDR3 length: 14 amino acids. CDR1 is MNHNY and CDR2 is SVGAGI in the germline V gene (reference sequence). CDR3 protein: CASRVPGQTTEAFF. The CDR3 nucleotides are TGTGCCAGCAGAGTCCCGGGACAAACCACTGAAGCTTTCTTT.

In its sample, this clonotype was seen a few times. The chain links TRBV6-4 to TRBJ2-3; 10 nucleotides match TRBD1. The germline V gene has CDR1 MRHNA and CDR2 SNTAGT. With 2 bases clipped from V and 4 bases from J, the junction kept 0 bases outside the gene matches. This CDR3 has 14 residues. CDR3 nucleotide sequence: TGTGCCAGCAGTGACGGACAGGGGGCAGATACGCAGTATTTT. It codes for CASSDGQGADTQYF.

This clonotype was counted many times. The chain uses TRBV19 and TRBJ1-1; tentative D call: TRBD1 (6 bases). The CDR3 runs to 15 residues. Germline V gene data show CDR1 as LNHDA and CDR2 as SQIVND (reference sequence). The V and J ends lost 7 bases and 1 base respectively, with 16 bases between them. The chain's CDR3 is CASTSGGAKNTEAFF. CDR3 in DNA: TGTGCCAGTACCTCCGGGGGGGCGAAGAACACTGAAGCTTTCTTT.

This clonotype was observed many times. The V call is TRBV7-2, the J call TRBJ2-2; a possible D gene is TRBD2 (6 bases). The V end lost 4 bases, the J end lost 6 bases, and 12 bases lay between the germline ends. The CDR3 is made up of 14 amino acids. Germline CDR1 reads SGHTA; CDR2 reads FQGNSA. CDR3 in DNA: TGTGCCAGCAGCTGGGAGGACTCCTCCGGGGAGCTGTTTTTT. Translated, it gives CASSWEDSSGELFF. Supplemented by reference TRBV7-2 and TRBJ2-2, the full variable domain reads GAGVSQSPSNKVTEKGKDVELRCDPISGHTALYWYRQSLGQGLEFLIYFQGNSAPDKSGLPSDRFSAERTGGSVSTLTIQRTQQEDSAVYLCASSWEDSSGELFFGEGSRLTVL.

The J gene is TRBJ2-7, the V gene TRBV7-9; D gene unclear. This CDR3 has 11 residues. With 5 bases removed from V and 5 bases from J, the gap between germline ends came to 7 bases. The germline V gene encodes CDR1 SEHNR and CDR2 FQNEAQ (reference sequence). The DNA of the CDR3 is TGTGCCAGCAGCGACGAAGACGAGCAGTACTTC. Its protein product is CASSDEDEQYF.

This clonotype occurred a few times. The gene calls are TRBV4-1 and TRBJ1-3; 9 bases agree with TRBD1. Germline V gene sequence: CDR1 MGHRA, CDR2 YSYEKL. The CDR3 consists of 16 residues. Trimming at V came to 1 base and at J to 2 bases, leaving 3 bases not matched to a gene. The DNA of the CDR3 is TGCGCCAGCAGCCAAGCACAGGGGGCGACTGGAAACACCATATATTTT. This encodes CASSQAQGATGNTIYF.

This clonotype was detected ten times or more. This chain connects TRBV27 to TRBJ2-3; 11 nucleotides align to TRBD2. Germline V CDR1 and CDR2: MNHEY, SMNVEV (reference sequence). The V and J ends lost 1 base and 9 bases, in that order; junction bases with no gene match: 9. This CDR3 contains 16 residues. CDR3 residues: CASSLLPSGGLETQYF. The CDR3 DNA follows: TGTGCCAGCAGTTTATTACCTAGCGGGGGGCTGGAGACGCAGTATTTT.

This clonotype appeared many times. This sequence joins TRBV29-1 and TRBJ1-1; a weak D match, TRBD1 (5 bases). The CDR3 has 15 residues. The V gene lost 4 bases and the J gene lost 11 bases, with 26 bases spanning the gap. Germline CDR1 and CDR2: SQVTM and ANQGSEA. The chain's CDR3 is CSVVPQTATTGVAFF. For the CDR3, the DNA is TGCAGCGTTGTCCCACAGACAGCCACCACGGGAGTGGCTTTCTTT. The full variable domain, completed using reference TRBV29-1 and TRBJ1-1, is SAVISQKPSRDICQRGTSLTIQCQVDSQVTMMFWYRQQPGQSLTLIATANQGSEATYESGFVIDKFPISRPNLTFSTLTVSNMSPEDSSIYLCSVVPQTATTGVAFFGQGTRLTVV.